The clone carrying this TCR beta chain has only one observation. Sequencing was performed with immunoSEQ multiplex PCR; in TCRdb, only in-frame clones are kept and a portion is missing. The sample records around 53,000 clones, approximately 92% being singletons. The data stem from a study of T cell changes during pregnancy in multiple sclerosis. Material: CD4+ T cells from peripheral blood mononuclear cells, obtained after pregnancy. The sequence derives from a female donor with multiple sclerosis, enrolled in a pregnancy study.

CDR3 sequence reads: CASSTEDTIYF. The CDR3 DNA reads TGTGCCAGCAGTACGGAGGACACCATATATTTT. V and J are TRBV7-6 and TRBJ1-3; D gene ambiguous. The CDR3 has 11 residues. Looked up from germline, CDR1 is SGHVS and CDR2 is FNYEAQ. V lost 6 bases and J lost 8, with 8 bases in between.